This is a list of T cell receptor beta chains from one sample in a study of shared clonotypes between healthy human individuals. Profiled with immunoSEQ multiplex PCR; TCRdb holds only in-frame clones, not every one. The profile shows around 2.5 million clones, under 95% of them singletons. Specimen: naive CD4+ T cells from PBMCs. Receptors were obtained from a man younger than 30 in good health. Some clones in this sample may be carry-over from other donors' samples. CDR3s include the opening cysteine and the closing phenylalanine or tryptophan. Each record gives: D gene, clone size, J gene, V gene, CDR3 protein, CDR3 DNA. The D gene is left open where the match is weak. Rows may omit the clone size; those that give it use once, few, many or a size class.

>.|.|TRBJ1-5|TRBV7-9
CASSTSGRDNQPQHF
TGTGCCAGCAGCACCTCTGGAAGGGATAATCAGCCCCAGCATTTT
>TRBD2|.|TRBJ2-1|TRBV7-9
CASSGGDSGRWNEQFF
TGTGCCTCCAGTGGGGGGGATAGCGGGAGGTGGAATGAGCAGTTCTTC
>.|.|TRBJ1-1|TRBV4-2
CASSQSQGRTEAFF
TGTGCCAGCAGCCAATCCCAGGGCAGAACTGAAGCTTTCTTT
>.|.|TRBJ2-2|TRBV28
CASRNGGGTAGELFF
TGTGCCAGCCGAAACGGTGGGGGTACGGCCGGGGAGCTGTTTTTT
>TRBD2|.|TRBJ2-1|TRBV9
CASSESSAVGEGGPNEQFF
TGTGCCAGCAGCGAAAGTTCCGCGGTGGGGGAGGGAGGTCCCAATGAGCAGTTCTTC
>TRBD2|.|TRBJ2-1|TRBV6-5
CASSSRTSGMGNEQFF
TGTGCCAGCAGTTCCCGGACTAGCGGGATGGGCAATGAGCAGTTCTTC
>TRBD2|.|TRBJ2-5|TRBV10-3
CAGGGRETQYF
TGTGCCGGCGGGGGTAGGGAGACCCAGTACTTC
>.|.|TRBJ1-4|TRBV7-9
CASSARTPATNEKLFF
TGTGCCAGCAGCGCCCGGACCCCTGCAACTAATGAAAAACTGTTTTTT
>.|.|TRBJ1-1|TRBV5-5
CASSLARNTGEAFF
TGTGCCAGCAGCTTGGCGAGAAATACAGGAGAAGCTTTCTTT
>TRBD1|.|TRBJ1-1|TRBV6-5
CASSSWDRGNTEAFF
TGTGCCAGTAGTAGCTGGGACAGGGGGAACACTGAAGCTTTCTTT
>.|.|TRBJ1-1|TRBV27
CASSLKPMNTEAFF
TGTGCCAGCAGTTTAAAACCCATGAACACTGAAGCTTTCTTT
>.|.|TRBJ2-5|TRBV7-2
CASSGRETQYF
TGTGCCAGCAGCGGCCGGGAGACCCAGTACTTC
>TRBD2|.|TRBJ2-7|TRBV9
CASSPIAGGGEQYF
TGTGCCAGCAGCCCCATAGCGGGAGGGGGTGAGCAGTACTTC
>TRBD1|.|TRBJ2-7|TRBV6-1
CASSDFGQGEYEQYF
TGTGCCAGCAGTGACTTCGGACAGGGTGAATACGAGCAGTACTTC
>.|.|TRBJ2-5|TRBV10-2
CASRDLQETQYF
TGCGCCAGCCGAGACCTCCAAGAGACCCAGTACTTC
>TRBD2|once|TRBJ2-2|TRBV5-1
CASSPKTSPWGGGELFF
TGCGCCAGCAGCCCAAAGACCTCACCATGGGGGGGCGGGGAGCTGTTTTTT
>.|.|TRBJ1-2|TRBV19
CASTSAQGTLYGYTF
.
>.|.|TRBJ2-3|TRBV7-3
CASSLMASIGTDTQYF
TGTGCCAGCAGCTTAATGGCTAGCATAGGCACAGATACGCAGTATTTT
>.|few|TRBJ1-1|TRBV4-1
CASSQDHSPNTEAFF
TGCGCCAGCAGCCAAGATCATTCACCGAACACTGAAGCTTTCTTT
>.|.|TRBJ2-1|TRBV11-3
CASSLRFGPGEQFF
TGTGCCAGCAGCTTACGTTTTGGGCCGGGTGAGCAGTTCTTC
>.|.|TRBJ2-3|TRBV18
CASSRVTDTQYF
TGTGCCAGTTCGAGGGTCACAGATACGCAGTATTTT
>.|.|TRBJ1-1|TRBV10-3
CATQAQEVATEAFF
TGTGCCACTCAGGCACAGGAGGTCGCCACTGAAGCTTTCTTT
>TRBD1|.|TRBJ1-1|TRBV7-2
CASSSQGANTEAFF
TGTGCCAGCAGCTCACAGGGGGCGAACACTGAAGCTTTCTTT
>TRBD2|.|TRBJ2-2|TRBV15
CATRSGTSLNTGELFF
TGTGCCACCAGATCCGGGACTAGCCTTAACACCGGGGAGCTGTTTTTT
>TRBD2|.|TRBJ2-1|TRBV4-2
CASSLTTSGYEQFF
TGTGCCAGCAGCCTAACGACTAGCGGGTATGAGCAGTTCTTC
>.|.|TRBJ1-1|TRBV7-2
CASSLNYAPNTEAFF
TGTGCCAGCAGCTTAAACTATGCACCGAACACTGAAGCTTTCTTT
>.|.|TRBJ2-5|TRBV18
CASSRNQETQYF
TGTGCCAGCTCCCGAAACCAAGAGACCCAGTACTTC
>.|.|TRBJ1-5|TRBV19
CASGTHSNQPQHF
TGTGCCAGTGGGACACATAGCAATCAGCCCCAGCATTTT
>TRBD2|.|TRBJ2-7|TRBV28
CASRELAGYYEQYF
TGTGCCAGCAGGGAACTAGCGGGGTACTACGAGCAGTACTTC
>.|.|TRBJ2-3|TRBV10-2
CASSETVRTDTQYF
TGCGCCAGCAGTGAAACGGTCCGCACAGATACGCAGTATTTT
>.|.|TRBJ1-5|TRBV18
CASSRYNGGTGDDQPQHF
TGTGCCAGCTCACGGTATAATGGGGGGACGGGGGATGATCAGCCCCAGCATTTT
>.|.|TRBJ2-1|TRBV29-1
CSVRGSDRSYNEQFF
TGCAGCGTTCGTGGGAGCGATCGCTCCTACAATGAGCAGTTCTTC
>.|.|TRBJ2-7|TRBV7-3
CASSSASGSSYEQYF
TGTGCCAGCAGCTCGGCATCAGGGAGCTCCTACGAGCAGTACTTC
>.|.|TRBJ2-7|TRBV1
CTSSQDTRTSETYEQYF
TGCACCAGCAGCCAAGACACCCGGACTAGCGAGACCTACGAGCAGTACTTC
>TRBD2|.|TRBJ2-5|TRBV19
CASKRVGLAGEIQETQYF
TGTGCCAGTAAAAGGGTCGGACTAGCGGGAGAGATACAGGAGACCCAGTACTTC
>TRBD2|.|TRBJ2-7|TRBV2
CASSDRTSGSEQYF
TGTGCCAGCAGTGATCGGACTAGCGGGAGCGAGCAGTACTTC
>TRBD1|.|TRBJ1-2|TRBV5-1
CASSWGQADYGYTF
TGCGCCAGCAGCTGGGGACAGGCGGACTATGGCTACACCTTC
>TRBD2|.|TRBJ2-5|TRBV2
CASSPGRGKLVETQYF
TGTGCCAGCAGCCCCGGGAGGGGAAAATTAGTGGAGACCCAGTACTTC
>.|.|TRBJ2-7|TRBV4-2
CASSQAGAGPYEQYF
TGTGCCAGCAGCCAAGCGGGGGCGGGCCCCTACGAGCAGTACTTC
>TRBD1|.|TRBJ1-1|TRBV6-5
CASRGTGITEAFF
TGTGCCAGCCGTGGGACAGGTATCACTGAAGCTTTCTTT
>TRBD2|.|TRBJ2-1|TRBV18
CASSPLLAGGSNEQFF
TGTGCCAGCTCACCACTTCTAGCGGGAGGGTCCAATGAGCAGTTCTTC
>.|.|TRBJ2-7|TRBV5-1
CASSLAGGIPYEQYF
TGCGCCAGCAGCTTGGCCGGAGGCATTCCCTACGAGCAGTACTTC
>TRBD1|.|TRBJ1-4|TRBV30
CAWGGQGYEKLFF
TGTGCCTGGGGGGGACAGGGGTATGAAAAACTGTTTTTT
>.|.|TRBJ2-7|TRBV11-2
CASSLVASAYEQYF
TGTGCCAGCAGCTTAGTGGCCTCGGCCTACGAGCAGTACTTC
>TRBD2|.|TRBJ2-1|TRBV2
CASSEVLAGIEQFF
TGTGCCAGCAGTGAGGTTCTAGCGGGTATTGAGCAGTTCTTC
>.|.|TRBJ2-7|TRBV7-2
CASSSGGISYEQYF
TGTGCCAGCAGCTCCGGCGGAATTTCCTACGAGCAGTACTTC
>.|.|TRBJ2-2|TRBV2
CASSASTGNTGELFF
TGTGCCAGCAGCGCTAGCACCGGGAACACCGGGGAGCTGTTTTTT
>.|.|TRBJ1-1|TRBV28
CASSLQTITAEAFF
TGTGCCAGCAGTTTACAGACAATTACGGCTGAAGCTTTCTTT
>.|.|TRBJ2-7|TRBV7-9
CASSLVSPVEQYF
TGTGCCAGCAGCTTAGTTTCCCCGGTAGAGCAGTACTTC
>TRBD2|.|TRBJ2-5|TRBV6-6
CASSSYSGRFVETQYF
TGTGCCAGCAGTTCCTATAGCGGGAGGTTCGTGGAGACCCAGTACTTC
>TRBD2|.|TRBJ2-1|TRBV9
CASSVAGGSYNEQFF
TGTGCCAGCAGCGTAGCGGGAGGATCCTACAATGAGCAGTTCTTC
>.|.|TRBJ1-1|TRBV7-3
CASSFSTDTEAFF
TGTGCCAGCAGCTTTTCCACGGACACTGAAGCTTTCTTT
>.|.|TRBJ2-1|TRBV2
CASREDSRYNEQFF
TGTGCCAGCAGGGAGGACAGTCGTTACAATGAGCAGTTCTTC
>.|once|TRBJ1-1|TRBV28
CASSLNRGANTEAFF
TGTGCCAGCAGTTTAAATAGAGGGGCTAACACTGAAGCTTTCTTT
>TRBD2|.|TRBJ2-5|TRBV4-2
CASSQDLAGAGTQYF
TGTGCCAGCAGCCAAGACCTAGCGGGAGCGGGGACCCAGTACTTC